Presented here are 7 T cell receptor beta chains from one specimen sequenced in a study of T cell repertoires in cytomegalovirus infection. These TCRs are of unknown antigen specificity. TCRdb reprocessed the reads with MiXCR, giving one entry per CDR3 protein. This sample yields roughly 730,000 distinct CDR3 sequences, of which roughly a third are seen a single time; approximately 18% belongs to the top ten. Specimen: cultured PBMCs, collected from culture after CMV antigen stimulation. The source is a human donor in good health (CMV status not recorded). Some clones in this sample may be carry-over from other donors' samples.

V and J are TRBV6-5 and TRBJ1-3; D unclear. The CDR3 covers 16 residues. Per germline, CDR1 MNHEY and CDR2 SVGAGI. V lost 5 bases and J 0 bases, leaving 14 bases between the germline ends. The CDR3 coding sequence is TGTGCCAGCAGTGACGGTAGAGTTAACTCTGGAAACACCATATATTTT. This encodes CASSDGRVNSGNTIYF.

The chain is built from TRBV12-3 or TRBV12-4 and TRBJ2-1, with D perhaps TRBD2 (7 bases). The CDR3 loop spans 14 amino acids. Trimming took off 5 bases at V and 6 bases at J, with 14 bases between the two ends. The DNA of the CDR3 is TGTGCCAGCAGTGGGGGGGGCCCCAGCAATGAGCAGTTCTTC. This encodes CASSGGGPSNEQFF.

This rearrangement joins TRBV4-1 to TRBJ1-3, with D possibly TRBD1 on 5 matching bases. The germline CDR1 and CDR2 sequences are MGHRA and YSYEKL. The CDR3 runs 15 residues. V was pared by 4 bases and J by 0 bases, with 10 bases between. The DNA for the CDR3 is TGCGCCAGCAGCCGAATGGGGCTCTCTGGAAACACCATATATTTT. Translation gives CASSRMGLSGNTIYF.

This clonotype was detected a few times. DNA of the CDR3: TGTGCCAGCAGCCCTGTGCGGGGGACGACCCAGTACTTC. Its translation is CASSPVRGTTQYF. The J gene is TRBJ2-5, the V gene TRBV27, with TRBD2 identical over 7 bases. After removal of 6 bases from V and 7 bases from J, the junction contained 8 bases not matched to a gene. The CDR3 consists of 13 residues. Per germline, CDR1 MNHEY and CDR2 SMNVEV (reference sequence).

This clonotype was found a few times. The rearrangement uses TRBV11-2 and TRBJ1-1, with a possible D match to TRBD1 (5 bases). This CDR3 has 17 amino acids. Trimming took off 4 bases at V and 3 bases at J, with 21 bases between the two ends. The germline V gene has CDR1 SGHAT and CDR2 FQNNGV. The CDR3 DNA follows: TGTGCCAGCAGCTACCGGGGATTTTTCCGGGGGGACACTGAAGCTTTCTTT. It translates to CASSYRGFFRGDTEAFF.

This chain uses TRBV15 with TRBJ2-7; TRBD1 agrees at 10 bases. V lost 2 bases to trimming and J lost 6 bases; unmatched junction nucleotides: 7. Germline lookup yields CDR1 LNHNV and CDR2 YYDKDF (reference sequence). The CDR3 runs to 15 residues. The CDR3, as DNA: TGTGCCACCAGCAGACCGCCGGACAGGGGGTCCGAGCAGTACTTC. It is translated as CATSRPPDRGSEQYF.

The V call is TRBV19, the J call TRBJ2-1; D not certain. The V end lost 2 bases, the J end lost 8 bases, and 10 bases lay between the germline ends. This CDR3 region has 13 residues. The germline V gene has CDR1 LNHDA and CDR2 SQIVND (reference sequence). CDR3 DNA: TGTGCCAGTAGTATAATGAGAATGGATGAGCAGTTCTTC. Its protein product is CASSIMRMDEQFF. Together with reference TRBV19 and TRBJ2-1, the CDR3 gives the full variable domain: DGGITQSPKYLFRKEGQNVTLSCEQNLNHDAMYWYRQDPGQGLRLIYYSQIVNDFQKGDIAEGYSVSREKKESFPLTVTSAQKNPTAFYLCASSIMRMDEQFFGPGTRLTVL.